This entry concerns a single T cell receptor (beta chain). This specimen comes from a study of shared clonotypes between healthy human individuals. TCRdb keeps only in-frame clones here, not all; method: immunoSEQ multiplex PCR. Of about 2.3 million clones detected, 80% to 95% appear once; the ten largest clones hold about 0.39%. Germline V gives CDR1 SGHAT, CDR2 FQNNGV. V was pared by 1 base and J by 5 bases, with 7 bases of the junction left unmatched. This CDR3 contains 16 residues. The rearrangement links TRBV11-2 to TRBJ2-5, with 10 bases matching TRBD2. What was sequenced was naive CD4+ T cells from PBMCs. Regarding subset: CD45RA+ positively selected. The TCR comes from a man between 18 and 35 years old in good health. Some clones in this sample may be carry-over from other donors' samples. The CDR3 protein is CASSLVWTSGRETQYF. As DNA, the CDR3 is TGTGCCAGCAGCTTAGTTTGGACTAGCGGCAGGGAGACCCAGTACTTC. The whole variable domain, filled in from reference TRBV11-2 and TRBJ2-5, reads EAGVAQSPRYKIIEKRQSVAFWCNPISGHATLYWYQQILGQGPKLLIQFQNNGVVDDSQLPKDRFSAERLKGVDSTLKIQPAKLEDSAVYLCASSLVWTSGRETQYFGPGTRLLVL.